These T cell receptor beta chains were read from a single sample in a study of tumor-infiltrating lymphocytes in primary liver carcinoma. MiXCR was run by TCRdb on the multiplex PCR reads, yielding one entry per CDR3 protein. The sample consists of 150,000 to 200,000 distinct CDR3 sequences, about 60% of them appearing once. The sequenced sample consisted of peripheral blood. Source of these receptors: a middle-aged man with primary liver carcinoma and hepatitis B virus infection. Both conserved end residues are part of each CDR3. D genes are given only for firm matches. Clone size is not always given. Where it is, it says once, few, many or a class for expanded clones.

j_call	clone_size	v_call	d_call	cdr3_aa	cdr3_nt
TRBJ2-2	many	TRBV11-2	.	CASSSPSGRTIPGELFF	TGTGCCAGCAGCTCTCCCAGTGGGCGGACCATCCCCGGGGAGCTGTTTTTT
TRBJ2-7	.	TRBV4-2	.	CASSQVGTTYEQYF	TGTGCCAGCAGCCAAGTGGGCACAACCTACGAGCAGTACTTC
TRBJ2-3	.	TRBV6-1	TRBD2	CASSDGAGGGTDTQYF	TGTGCCAGCAGTGACGGAGCGGGAGGGGGCACAGATACGCAGTATTTT
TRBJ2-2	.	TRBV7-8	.	CASSLGPVRGGELFF	TGTGCCAGCAGCTTAGGACCCGTCCGCGGCGGGGAGCTGTTTTTT
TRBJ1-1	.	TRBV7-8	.	CASRSGGGTEAFF	TGTGCCAGCAGGTCTGGGGGAGGGACTGAAGCTTTCTTT
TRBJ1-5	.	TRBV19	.	CASSIEGWGQLGNQPQHF	TGTGCCAGTAGTATAGAGGGCTGGGGACAACTGGGCAATCAGCCCCAGCATTTT
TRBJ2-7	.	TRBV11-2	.	CARSSHKGRRNEQYF	TGTGCCAGGAGCTCGCACAAGGGAAGGAGGAACGAGCAGTACTTC
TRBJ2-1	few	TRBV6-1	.	CASSVQGYNEQFF	TGTGCCAGCAGTGTTCAGGGTTACAATGAGCAGTTCTTC
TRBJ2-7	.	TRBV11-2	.	CASSLGPGGAYEQYF	TGTGCCAGCAGCTTAGGCCCAGGGGGGGCTTACGAGCAGTACTTC
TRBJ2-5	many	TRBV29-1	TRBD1	CSVGTGGGETQYF	TGCAGCGTTGGGACAGGTGGGGGAGAGACCCAGTACTTC
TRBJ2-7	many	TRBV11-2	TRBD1	CASRPALGQGPYEQYF	TGTGCCAGCAGGCCTGCCCTCGGACAGGGCCCCTACGAGCAGTACTTC
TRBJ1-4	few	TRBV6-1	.	CASSLEGSNEKLFF	TGTGCCAGTTCCCTGGAGGGGTCTAATGAAAAACTGTTTTTT
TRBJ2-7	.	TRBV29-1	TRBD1	CSLITGGSPYEQYF	TGCAGCCTTATAACAGGGGGCAGCCCCTACGAGCAGTACTTC
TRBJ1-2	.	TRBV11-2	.	CASSLGRQSYGYAF	TGTGCCAGCAGCTTAGGTCGGCAAAGCTATGGCTACGCCTTC
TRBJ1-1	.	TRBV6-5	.	CASSYGGAGTEAFF	TGTGCCAGCAGTTACGGTGGGGCGGGCACTGAAGCTTTCTTT
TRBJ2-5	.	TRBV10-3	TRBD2	CATGEMVSGSSGTQYF	TGTGCCACCGGCGAGATGGTTAGCGGGAGTTCAGGGACCCAGTACTTC
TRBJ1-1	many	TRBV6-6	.	CASSLGQYTEAFF	TGTGCCAGCAGCCTCGGACAGTACACTGAAGCTTTCTTT